This TCR beta chain was identified during a study of shared clonotypes between healthy human individuals. To note about this clone: The antigen is not known.

CD45RO-negative cells were positively selected for CCR7, leaving out terminally differentiated effector memory CD45RA+ cells. Notes on the study in general: Memory subsets generally showed lower estimated richness than naive subsets. Sampling involved blood alone; tissue repertoires likely differ. Incompleteness in sorted-subset sequencing, despite large depth, was shown by rarefaction.

Sequencing was performed with immunoSEQ multiplex PCR; in TCRdb, only in-frame clones are kept and a portion is missing. The profile covers approximately 1.9 million clones, with roughly 93% appearing a single time and approximately 1.6% taken by the ten largest. What was sequenced was naive CD8+ T cells from PBMCs. The sequence derives from a man aged 18 to 30 in good health. Some clones in this sample may be carry-over from other donors' samples.

CDR3 loop: CASSFASGGLGTDTQYF. The CDR3 region has the DNA TGTGCCAGCAGCTTTGCCTCAGGGGGACTAGGCACAGATACGCAGTATTTT. The V call is TRBV11-2, the J call TRBJ2-3; tentatively, D is TRBD2 (8 bases). Germline CDR1 is SGHAT and CDR2 is FQNNGV. V lost 3 bases to trimming and J lost 1 base, with 17 bases between them. The CDR3 contains 17 residues.